The 16 T cell receptor beta chains below all came from one sample that was sequenced in a study of cytomegalovirus exposure and HLA in healthy donors. Clones were read by immunoSEQ multiplex PCR, and TCRdb kept only the in-frame ones, dropping some. In the table there are around 350,000 clones, approximately 90% of which are singletons. Sequencing was carried out using PBMCs. The receptors originated from a woman between 18 and 30 years old in good health and CMV-seronegative.

In DNA form, the CDR3 reads TGCGCCAGCAGCTTGGCCAGGTCCAGCACAGATACGCAGTATTTT. Translated, it gives CASSLARSSTDTQYF. The chain employs TRBV5-1 and TRBJ2-3; D unclear. Germline loops: CDR1 SGHRS, CDR2 YFSETQ. With 0 bases removed from V and 0 bases from J, the gap between germline ends came to 8 bases. The CDR3 is 15 amino acids.

The rearrangement uses TRBV5-4 and TRBJ2-1; 7 bases are a match to TRBD1. Germline V gene data show CDR1 as SGHNT and CDR2 as YYREEE (reference sequence). The CDR3 consists of 15 residues. Trimming took 0 bases from V and 6 from J; bases not matched to a gene: 6. CDR3 amino acids: CASSLEGATINEQFF. The CDR3 coding sequence is TGTGCCAGCAGCTTGGAGGGGGCTACTATCAATGAGCAGTTCTTC.

The J gene is TRBJ2-1, the V gene TRBV5-6, with 9 bases that match TRBD2. V lost 4 bases to trimming and J lost 2 bases; unmatched junction nucleotides: 7. The CDR3 is made up of 16 amino acids. Germline CDR1 is SGHDT and CDR2 is YYEEEE. The CDR3 DNA follows: TGTGCCAGCAGCCTAGCGGGGTACAGTACCTACAATGAGCAGTTCTTC. Translated, it gives CASSLAGYSTYNEQFF.

The CDR3: CASSSSATNEKLFF. The CDR3 bases are TGTGCCAGCAGTTCTAGTGCAACTAATGAAAAACTGTTTTTT. This sequence joins TRBV9 and TRBJ1-4; unclear D gene. Germline V gene data show CDR1 as SGDLS and CDR2 as YYNGEE. V dropped 5 bases and J dropped 0 bases, with 8 bases sitting between them. CDR3 size: 14 residues. The full variable domain, completed using reference TRBV9 and TRBJ1-4, is DSGVTQTPKHLITATGQRVTLRCSPRSGDLSVYWYQQSLDQGLQFLIQYYNGEERAKGNILERFSAQQFPDLHSELNLSSLELGDSALYFCASSSSATNEKLFFGSGTQLSVL.

The chain has TRBV6-5 and TRBJ1-1, with D uncertain. CDR1 MNHEY and CDR2 SVGAGI come from the germline V gene. Trimming took off 0 bases at V and 4 bases at J, with 9 bases between the two ends. This CDR3 is built from 14 residues. The CDR3 reads CASSYSGVVTEAFF. Written as DNA, the CDR3 is TGTGCCAGCAGTTACTCCGGGGTTGTCACTGAAGCTTTCTTT.

V usage is TRBV5-1 and J usage is TRBJ2-7; TRBD2 matches 8 bases. The germline gives CDR1 SGHRS, CDR2 YFSETQ. This CDR3 comprises 15 residues. With 4 bases clipped from V and 5 bases from J, the junction kept 11 bases outside the gene matches. This chain's CDR3 is CASSLRSGRIHEQYF. The DNA for the CDR3 is TGCGCCAGCAGCCTAAGAAGCGGGAGAATCCACGAGCAGTACTTC.

J is TRBJ2-1 and V is TRBV6-6, with 8 bases that match TRBD2. This CDR3 is 15 amino acids long. V gave up 6 bases and J gave up 2 bases; unmatched junction bases: 6. Per germline, CDR1 MNHNY and CDR2 SVGAGI (reference sequence). The CDR3 region has the DNA TGTGCCAGCAGCAACACCGGGGGGGCCTACAATGAGCAGTTCTTC. Encoded protein: CASSNTGGAYNEQFF.

V usage is TRBV4-2 and J usage is TRBJ2-1; 8 bases are shared with TRBD1. Germline loops: CDR1 LGHNA, CDR2 YNFKEQ. This CDR3 is 15 amino acids long. Losses at the gene ends were 1 base for V and 9 bases for J; bases not matched to a gene: 8. For the CDR3, the DNA is TGTGCCAGCAGCCAAGCCCGGACAGGGCACGGTGAGCAGTTCTTC. Its translation: CASSQARTGHGEQFF.

V gene TRBV6-1 combines with J gene TRBJ2-1; D unresolved. The germline V gene encodes CDR1 MNHNS and CDR2 SASEGT. This CDR3 has 12 residues. V was cut by 1 base and J by 13 bases, with 11 bases left in between. The CDR3 is CASSEDRVNQFF. CDR3 nucleotides: TGTGCCAGCAGTGAAGATAGAGTTAATCAGTTCTTC.

This clone was detected once. The J gene is TRBJ2-1, the V gene TRBV6-6; 7 bases are a match to TRBD2. Germline assignment: CDR1 MNHNY and CDR2 SVGAGI (reference sequence). The CDR3 loop spans 11 amino acids. Germline trimming cut 7 bases from V and 9 bases from J; bases unmatched to any gene: 3. As DNA, the CDR3 is TGTGCCAGCAAGGGGAGGGGTGAGCAGTTCTTC. Translating it yields CASKGRGEQFF.

The gene calls are TRBV27 and TRBJ2-7, with D possibly being TRBD2 (7 bases). V dropped 5 bases and J dropped 5 bases, with 19 bases sitting between them. The length of the CDR3 is 15 residues. CDR1 is MNHEY, CDR2 SMNVEV, per germline (reference sequence). The CDR3 region is CASSPQVGGAHEQYF. CDR3 sequence (DNA): TGTGCCAGCAGTCCCCAAGTAGGGGGGGCCCACGAGCAGTACTTC.

The chain has TRBV5-6 and TRBJ2-7; 8 nucleotides agree with TRBD1. Per germline, CDR1 SGHDT and CDR2 YYEEEE. The CDR3 totals 16 residues. Trimming at V came to 2 bases and at J to 1 base, leaving 8 bases not matched to a gene. CDR3 amino acids: CASSFGTGRVSYEQYF. DNA for the CDR3: TGTGCCAGCAGCTTCGGGACAGGCCGGGTATCCTACGAGCAGTACTTC.

This CDR3 is CASSLAVNEKLFF. The DNA of the CDR3 is TGTGCCAGCAGCTTGGCGGTAAATGAAAAACTGTTTTTT. J is TRBJ1-4 and V is TRBV5-6; D is uncertain. The CDR3 covers 13 residues. The germline V and J ends were trimmed by 0 bases and 5 bases, with 5 bases remaining between them. Germline loops: CDR1 SGHDT, CDR2 YYEEEE.

This clone showed up just once. Here the CDR3 reads CASSWTVEGDEQYF. The CDR3 region has the DNA TGTGCCAGCAGTTGGACTGTCGAGGGAGACGAGCAGTACTTC. The chain links TRBV28 to TRBJ2-7; the D gene is possibly TRBD2 (5 bases). V was pared by 4 bases and J by 5 bases, with 15 bases between. This CDR3 region has 14 residues. CDR1 MDHEN and CDR2 SYDVKM come from the germline V gene. The full variable domain, with the rest looked up from reference TRBV28 and TRBJ2-7, is DVKVTQSSRYLVKRTGEKVFLECVQDMDHENMFWYRQDPGLGLRLIYFSYDVKMKEKGDIPEGYSVSREKKERFSLILESASTNQTSMYLCASSWTVEGDEQYFGPGTRLTVT.

This rearrangement joins TRBV6-1 to TRBJ1-1; D perhaps matches TRBD1 (5 bases). Looked up from germline, CDR1 is MNHNS and CDR2 is SASEGT. Trimming pared 2 bases from V and 4 bases from J, leaving 11 bases between. This CDR3 contains 14 residues. CDR3 sequence reads: CASSEPGLFTEAFF. In DNA, the CDR3 is TGTGCCAGCAGTGAACCGGGACTGTTCACTGAAGCTTTCTTT.

The rearrangement links TRBV6-1 to TRBJ1-4; maybe TRBD1 (6 bases). CDR3 length: 14 amino acids. The germline gives CDR1 MNHNS, CDR2 SASEGT. The V end lost 1 base, the J end lost 8 bases, and 11 bases lay between the germline ends. The CDR3 DNA reads as TGTGCCAGCAGTGAAGGGGGGCCTCAGGAAAAACTGTTTTTT. This translates into CASSEGGPQEKLFF.